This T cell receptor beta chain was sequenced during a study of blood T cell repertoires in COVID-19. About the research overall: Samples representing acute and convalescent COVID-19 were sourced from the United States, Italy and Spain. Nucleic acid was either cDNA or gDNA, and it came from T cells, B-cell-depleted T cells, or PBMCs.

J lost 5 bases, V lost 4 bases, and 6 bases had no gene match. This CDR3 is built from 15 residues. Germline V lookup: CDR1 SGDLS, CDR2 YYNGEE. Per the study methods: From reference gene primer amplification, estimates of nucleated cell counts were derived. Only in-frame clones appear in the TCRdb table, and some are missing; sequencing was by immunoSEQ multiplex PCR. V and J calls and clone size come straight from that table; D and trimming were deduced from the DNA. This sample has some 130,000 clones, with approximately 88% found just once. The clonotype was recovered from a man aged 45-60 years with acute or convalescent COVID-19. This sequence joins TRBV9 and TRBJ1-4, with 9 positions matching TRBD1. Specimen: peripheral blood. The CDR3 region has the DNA TGTGCCAGCAGCCCTAGTGGGACAGGGAATGAAAAACTGTTTTTT. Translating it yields CASSPSGTGNEKLFF. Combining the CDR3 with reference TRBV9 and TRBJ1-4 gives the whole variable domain DSGVTQTPKHLITATGQRVTLRCSPRSGDLSVYWYQQSLDQGLQFLIQYYNGEERAKGNILERFSAQQFPDLHSELNLSSLELGDSALYFCASSPSGTGNEKLFFGSGTQLSVL.